This entry lists 20 T cell receptor beta chains sequenced from one sample in a study of T cell responses to AZD1222 COVID-19 vaccine. Sequenced by immunoSEQ multiplex PCR; TCRdb stores in-frame clones only, minus some. There are roughly 150,000 clones in the sample; more than 75% occur only once, and roughly 4% lies in the top ten. The sequenced sample was peripheral blood, obtained on day 0 of AZD1222 vaccination. Receptors originate from an adult in good health.

The rearrangement uses TRBV5-1 and TRBJ2-7, with 7 nucleotides matching TRBD1. Germline CDR1 reads SGHRS; CDR2 reads YFSETQ. J gave up 2 bases and V 2 bases, and 13 bases lay outside the gene matches. The CDR3 sequence is 17 residues long. The DNA of the CDR3 is TGCGCCAGCAGCTTTCCTACAGGGGCCACCAGCCCCTACGAGCAGTACTTC. This translates into CASSFPTGATSPYEQYF.

The V call is TRBV6-5, the J call TRBJ1-4; the match to TRBD1 covers 7 bases. The germline CDR1 and CDR2 sequences are MNHEY and SVGAGI. The J segment lost 8 bases and the V segment lost 6 bases, leaving 6 bases of the junction unmatched. The CDR3 is 13 amino acids. The CDR3 region has the DNA TGTGCCAGCAGCCAACAGGGGCGCGAAAAACTGTTTTTT. Its translation is CASSQQGREKLFF.

The rearrangement links TRBV3-1 (or the pseudogene TRBV3-2) to TRBJ1-2; 10 bases are shared with TRBD1. J was trimmed by 6 bases and V by 6 bases; bases with no gene match: 13. The CDR3 length is 16 residues. Germline V gene lookup returns CDR1 LGHDT and CDR2 YNNKEL (reference sequence). Here the CDR3 reads CASSSRGQGPLNGYTF. The CDR3 region has the DNA TGTGCCAGCAGTAGTAGGGGACAGGGGCCCCTCAATGGCTACACCTTC.

V and J are TRBV30 and TRBJ1-5, with a weak D call TRBD1 (6 bases). V gave up 0 bases and J gave up 7 bases, with 13 bases separating them. CDR1 GTSNPN and CDR2 SVGIG come from the germline V gene (reference sequence). The CDR3 length is 14 residues. As DNA, the CDR3 is TGTGCCTGGAGTGTCCTGGGGGCGAACCAGCCCCAGCATTTT. Residues: CAWSVLGANQPQHF.

The chain combines TRBV12-3 or TRBV12-4 with TRBJ2-1; no clear D gene. V lost 3 bases to trimming and J lost 13 bases, with 10 bases between them. The CDR3 sequence is 11 residues long. CDR3 sequence (DNA): TGTGCCAGCAGTTTGTCCCTGAATCAGTTCTTC. Residues: CASSLSLNQFF.

The chain uses TRBV19 and TRBJ1-5; TRBD1 aligns across 8 bases. This CDR3 comprises 18 residues. The V gene's germline CDR1 is LNHDA and CDR2 SQIVND (reference sequence). Trimming at V came to 0 bases and at J to 6 bases, leaving 13 bases not matched to a gene. In DNA form, the CDR3 reads TGTGCCAGTAGTATAGATCAGGGGGCAGTGCAGTGGACTCAGCCCCAGCATTTT. It translates to CASSIDQGAVQWTQPQHF. Looking up the rest from reference TRBV19 and TRBJ1-5 gives the full variable domain: DGGITQSPKYLFRKEGQNVTLSCEQNLNHDAMYWYRQDPGQGLRLIYYSQIVNDFQKGDIAEGYSVSREKKESFPLTVTSAQKNPTAFYLCASSIDQGAVQWTQPQHFGDGTRLSIL.

The J gene is TRBJ1-2, the V gene TRBV19; D is unclear. Germline V CDR1 and CDR2: LNHDA, SQIVND (reference sequence). CDR3 length equals 17 residues. The germline V and J ends were trimmed by 2 bases and 2 bases, with 18 bases remaining between them. This chain's CDR3 is CASSIRRRDVKNYGYTF. DNA of the CDR3: TGTGCCAGTAGTATAAGACGGCGGGATGTGAAGAACTATGGCTACACCTTC.

The chain combines TRBV28 with TRBJ1-5; TRBD1 might be the D (5 bases). This CDR3 is built from 14 residues. The germline V gene has CDR1 MDHEN and CDR2 SYDVKM. The V gene lost 3 bases and the J gene lost 7 bases, with 13 bases spanning the gap. This CDR3 is CASSFRGEGQPQHF. CDR3 sequence (DNA): TGTGCCAGCAGTTTTCGGGGCGAGGGCCAGCCCCAGCATTTT.

The chain joins TRBV30 to TRBJ2-7, with D possibly called TRBD1 or TRBD2 (6 bases each). Germline loops: CDR1 GTSNPN, CDR2 SVGIG (reference sequence). The CDR3 runs to 16 residues. The germline V and J ends were trimmed by 3 bases and 2 bases, with 20 bases remaining between them. The CDR3 here is CAWSPRAGGPTYEQYF. CDR3 nucleotides: TGTGCCTGGAGCCCCAGGGCTGGGGGGCCAACCTACGAGCAGTACTTC.

V is TRBV2 and J is TRBJ2-1, with D perhaps matching TRBD2 (6 bases). The length of the CDR3 is 15 residues. CDR1 SNHLY and CDR2 FYNNEI come from the germline V gene. Trimming cost V 5 bases and J 9 bases, with 20 bases left between them. The chain's CDR3 is CASSFPGTATVEQFF. CDR3 nucleotides: TGTGCCAGCAGTTTTCCCGGGACTGCTACCGTTGAGCAGTTCTTC.

V and J are TRBV7-2 and TRBJ1-3; possibly TRBD1 for D (6 bases). The CDR3 runs 14 residues. Germline CDR1 SGHTA, CDR2 FQGNSA. V lost 5 bases and J lost 3, with 11 bases in between. The CDR3 DNA is TGTGCCAGCAGCCCACAGGGCATTGGAAACACCATATATTTT. Protein sequence: CASSPQGIGNTIYF.

This clone was found once. This chain links TRBV7-3 with TRBJ2-2; 8 positions match TRBD2. Germline CDR1 reads SGHTA; CDR2 reads FQGTGA. The CDR3 has 16 residues. V shed 3 bases, J shed 1 base, and the junction held 4 bases outside the gene matches. The CDR3 nucleotides read TGTGCCAGCAGCTTCGCGGGGGGCTGGAACACCGGGGAGCTGTTTTTT. Amino acids: CASSFAGGWNTGELFF.

This chain connects TRBV28 to TRBJ2-7, with D possibly TRBD1 on 5 matching bases. V lost 3 bases to trimming and J lost 7 bases, with 10 bases between them. CDR1 and CDR2 (germline): MDHEN, SYDVKM. The CDR3 runs 12 residues. CDR3 sequence: CASSFGASEQYF. The CDR3 DNA reads TGTGCCAGCAGTTTTGGGGCCTCGGAGCAGTACTTC. Together with reference TRBV28 and TRBJ2-7, the CDR3 gives the full variable domain: DVKVTQSSRYLVKRTGEKVFLECVQDMDHENMFWYRQDPGLGLRLIYFSYDVKMKEKGDIPEGYSVSREKKERFSLILESASTNQTSMYLCASSFGASEQYFGPGTRLTVT.

CDR3 nucleotides: TGTGCCAGCAGTGCCGCGCGGGGCAGGGAGGAAGGTGGTAACTATGGCTACACCTTC. This codes for CASSAARGREEGGNYGYTF. The chain is built from TRBV28 and TRBJ1-2; maybe TRBD1 (5 bases). Trimming left V 5 bases short and J 1 base short, with 26 bases between. Germline CDR1 and CDR2: MDHEN and SYDVKM. The CDR3 has 19 amino acids.

In its sample, this clone was seen once. This chain uses TRBV18 with TRBJ1-5, with a possible D match to TRBD1 (6 bases). Trimming took off 3 bases at V and 9 bases at J, with 12 bases between the two ends. CDR1 KGHSH and CDR2 LQKENI come from the germline V gene. This CDR3 is built from 13 residues. CDR3 in amino acids: CASSPQDSGPQHF. CDR3 coding DNA: TGTGCCAGCTCACCCCAGGACAGTGGGCCCCAGCATTTT.

The chain uses TRBV2 and TRBJ2-2; possibly TRBD1 or TRBD2 for D (5 bases each). Per the germline V gene, CDR1 is SNHLY and CDR2 is FYNNEI. The V end was cut by 4 bases, the J end by 4 bases, with 13 bases between. The CDR3 is 15 residues long. The CDR3 coding sequence is TGTGCCAGCAGTGTAGAGGGGCTCGGCACCGGGGAGCTGTTTTTT. It specifies CASSVEGLGTGELFF.

The chain recombines TRBV5-1 with TRBJ2-6; 7 bases agree with TRBD1. CDR3 length equals 14 residues. CDR1 is SGHRS and CDR2 is YFSETQ in the germline V gene. The V segment lost 6 bases and the J segment 2 bases; nucleotides outside the gene matches: 2. Here the CDR3 DNA reads TGCGCCAGCACCGACAGGGCTGGGGCCAACGTCCTGACTTTC. Translating gives CASTDRAGANVLTF.

The table lists this clone with a count of one. The CDR3 nucleotides read TGTGCCAGCAGCCAAAATAGGAACACTGAAGCTTTCTTT. It encodes CASSQNRNTEAFF. V and J are TRBV3-1 (or the pseudogene TRBV3-2) and TRBJ1-1; unclear D gene. This CDR3 contains 13 residues. Germline V CDR1 and CDR2: LGHDT, YNNKEL (reference sequence). Trimming cost V 2 bases and J 1 base, with 5 bases left between them.

Only a few counts were recorded for this clone. The rearrangement joins TRBV5-1 to TRBJ1-1; 7 bases are shared with TRBD1. CDR3 length equals 14 residues. Germline-derived CDR1 and CDR2 are SGHRS and YFSETQ. With V trimmed by 5 bases and J by 3 bases, 7 bases remained unmatched. This CDR3 reads CASRPQGLYTEAFF. For the CDR3, the DNA is TGCGCCAGCAGACCACAGGGGCTTTACACTGAAGCTTTCTTT. The full variable domain, completed using reference TRBV5-1 and TRBJ1-1, is KAGVTQTPRYLIKTRGQQVTLSCSPISGHRSVSWYQQTPGQGLQFLFEYFSETQRNKGNFPGRFSGRQFSNSRSEMNVSTLELGDSALYLCASRPQGLYTEAFFGQGTRLTVV.

This rearrangement joins TRBV9 to TRBJ2-3, with TRBD2 as a possible D gene (6 bases). The CDR3 runs to 18 residues. The germline V and J ends were trimmed by 0 bases and 6 bases, with 23 bases remaining between them. From germline, CDR1 is SGDLS and CDR2 YYNGEE. This CDR3 reads CASSVAGGKGTVADTQYF. The CDR3 nucleotides are TGTGCCAGCAGCGTAGCTGGAGGGAAGGGGACTGTTGCGGATACGCAGTATTTT.